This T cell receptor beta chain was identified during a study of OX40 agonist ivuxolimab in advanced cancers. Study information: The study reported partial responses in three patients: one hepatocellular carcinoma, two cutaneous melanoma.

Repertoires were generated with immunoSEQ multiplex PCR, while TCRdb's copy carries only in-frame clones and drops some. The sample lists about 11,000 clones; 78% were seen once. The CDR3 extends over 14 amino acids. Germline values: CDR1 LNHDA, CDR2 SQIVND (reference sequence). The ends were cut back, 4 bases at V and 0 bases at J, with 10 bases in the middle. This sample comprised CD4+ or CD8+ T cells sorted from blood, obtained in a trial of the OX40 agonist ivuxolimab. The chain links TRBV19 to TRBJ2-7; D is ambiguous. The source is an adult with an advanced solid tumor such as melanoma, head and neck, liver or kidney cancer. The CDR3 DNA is TGTGCCAGTAGTAAGGCAGGATCCTCCTACGAGCAGTACTTC. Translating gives CASSKAGSSYEQYF.